This T cell receptor beta chain was identified in a study of blood T cell repertoires in COVID-19. Turning to the study itself: PBMCs, B-cell-depleted T cells, or T cells provided the cDNA or gDNA that made up the material.

The CDR3 consists of 18 residues. V was clipped by 0 bases and J by 6 bases, with 21 bases between them. Per germline, CDR1 LGHNA and CDR2 YSLEER. Sequenced by immunoSEQ multiplex PCR; TCRdb stores in-frame clones only, minus some. The top ten hold approximately 1.5% of the sample, which has under 450,000 clones, around 89% seen once. This chain connects TRBV4-3 to TRBJ2-1; D is perhaps TRBD2 (5 bases). Material: peripheral blood. The TCR was taken from a woman between 40 and 55 years old with COVID-19, enrolled during active disease. The CDR3, as DNA: TGCGCCAGCAGCCAAGAGGTGATAAGGACTTTGAACTTCAATGAGCAGTTCTTC. As protein: CASSQEVIRTLNFNEQFF.